The 32 T cell receptor beta chains reported below all come from one sample, sequenced in a study of blood T cell repertoires in COVID-19. Repertoires were generated with immunoSEQ multiplex PCR, while TCRdb's copy carries only in-frame clones and drops some. The sample records some 530,000 clones, more than 85% being singletons. Input material: PBMCs or T cells enriched from blood (not recorded which). The receptors stem from an older woman who had recovered from COVID-19.

This chain uses TRBV7-2 with TRBJ1-3; possible D gene TRBD1, 5 bases. V was trimmed by 5 bases and J by 5 bases, leaving 13 bases between them. Germline CDR1 is SGHTA and CDR2 is FQGNSA. The CDR3 runs to 14 residues. The CDR3 is CASSPPGARNTIYF. Written as DNA, the CDR3 is TGTGCCAGCAGCCCTCCTGGGGCGAGAAACACCATATATTTT.

The rearrangement joins TRBV11-3 to TRBJ2-1, with D perhaps TRBD2 (5 bases). The germline CDR1 and CDR2 sequences are SGHNT and YENEEA. This CDR3 region has 16 residues. The germline V and J ends were trimmed by 3 bases and 0 bases, with 12 bases remaining between them. The CDR3 here is CASSFHSGSSYNEQFF. The DNA for the CDR3 is TGTGCCAGCAGCTTTCATTCGGGGAGCTCCTACAATGAGCAGTTCTTC. The variable domain in full, with the rest retrieved from reference TRBV11-3 and TRBJ2-1, is EAGVVQSPRYKIIEKKQPVAFWCNPISGHNTLYWYLQNLGQGPELLIRYENEEAVDDSQLPKDRFSAERLKGVDSTLKIQPAELGDSAVYLCASSFHSGSSYNEQFFGPGTRLTVL.

The rearrangement joins TRBV5-1 to TRBJ1-2; 7 nucleotides align to TRBD1. Germline-derived CDR1 and CDR2 are SGHRS and YFSETQ. CDR3 length: 15 residues. The J segment lost 8 bases and the V segment lost 1 base, leaving 11 bases of the junction unmatched. CDR3 bases: TGCGCCAGCAGCTTGCTCACGGGACAGCCTCTCGGCTACACCTTC. This sequence encodes CASSLLTGQPLGYTF. Full variable domain (rest looked up from reference TRBV5-1 and TRBJ1-2): KAGVTQTPRYLIKTRGQQVTLSCSPISGHRSVSWYQQTPGQGLQFLFEYFSETQRNKGNFPGRFSGRQFSNSRSEMNVSTLELGDSALYLCASSLLTGQPLGYTFGSGTRLTVV.

The V call is TRBV12-5, the J call TRBJ1-5, with D maybe TRBD1 (5 bases). Trimming shortened V by 3 bases and J by 3 bases, and 18 bases separated the two germline ends. The CDR3 is made up of 17 amino acids. The germline V gene encodes CDR1 LGHNT and CDR2 FRNRAP. CDR3 residues: CASGFLGWGVLNQPQHF. For the CDR3, the DNA is TGTGCTAGTGGTTTCCTTGGGTGGGGGGTCCTCAATCAGCCCCAGCATTTT.

The V and J genes are TRBV2 and TRBJ2-5; D may be TRBD1 (6 bases). V lost 4 bases, J lost 5 bases, and 20 bases lay in between. Germline-derived CDR1 and CDR2 are SNHLY and FYNNEI. CDR3 length: 16 residues. Here the CDR3 reads CASSVGGLGHGETQYF. The CDR3 DNA follows: TGTGCCAGCAGTGTAGGGGGATTAGGCCACGGGGAGACCCAGTACTTC.

This chain joins TRBV6-1 and TRBJ1-2; 7 nucleotides align to TRBD1. Trimming at V came to 3 bases and at J to 4 bases, leaving 8 bases not matched to a gene. The CDR3 is made up of 15 amino acids. Germline V gene lookup returns CDR1 MNHNS and CDR2 SASEGT. The CDR3: CASSDHRQGLYGYTF. In DNA, the CDR3 is TGTGCCAGCAGTGACCATCGACAGGGCCTCTATGGCTACACCTTC.

This rearrangement joins TRBV2 to TRBJ2-1; no firm D call. CDR1 is SNHLY and CDR2 is FYNNEI in the germline V gene. The CDR3 is 11 amino acids. Trimming took 6 bases from V and 9 from J, leaving 9 bases between them. CDR3 sequence reads: CASRLRGEQFF. As DNA, the CDR3 is TGTGCCAGCAGACTCCGAGGTGAGCAGTTCTTC.

The chain combines TRBV18 with TRBJ1-3, with 7 bases aligning to TRBD1. This CDR3 spans 16 amino acids. The V and J ends lost 4 bases and 0 bases, in that order; junction bases with no gene match: 6. Germline CDR1 KGHSH, CDR2 LQKENI. CDR3 DNA: TGTGCCAGCTCACACGGGACAGTTCTCTCTGGAAACACCATATATTTT. Translation gives CASSHGTVLSGNTIYF.

The chain is built from TRBV10-3 and TRBJ2-1; D might be TRBD2 (6 bases). The CDR3 has 14 amino acids. Looked up from germline, CDR1 is ENHRY and CDR2 is SYGVKD. Trimming left V 7 bases short and J 10 bases short, with 20 bases between. CDR3 nucleotide sequence: TGTGCCATCACCAGCCTGGATACGAGCGGGGAGCAGTTCTTC. This codes for CAITSLDTSGEQFF.

This sequence joins TRBV6-1 and TRBJ1-2; 7 positions agree with TRBD1. The V segment lost 1 base and the J segment 4 bases; nucleotides outside the gene matches: 3. Germline loops: CDR1 MNHNS, CDR2 SASEGT. The CDR3 length is 14 residues. Written as DNA, the CDR3 is TGTGCCAGCAGTGAAGGACAGGGTGCCTATGGCTACACCTTC. Translating it yields CASSEGQGAYGYTF.

The rearrangement joins TRBV4-1 to TRBJ1-2; 10 bases map to TRBD1. With V trimmed by 1 base and J by 2 bases, 7 bases remained unmatched. In germline, CDR1 is MGHRA, CDR2 YSYEKL. The CDR3 contains 17 residues. The CDR3 protein is CASSQADKGQGNYGYTF. The CDR3 DNA is TGCGCCAGCAGCCAAGCCGATAAGGGACAGGGGAACTATGGCTACACCTTC.

The chain carries TRBV4-2 and TRBJ2-1; TRBD2 agrees at 8 bases. In germline, CDR1 is LGHNA, CDR2 YNFKEQ. This CDR3 is 14 amino acids long. The V and J ends lost 0 bases and 8 bases, in that order; junction bases with no gene match: 3. CDR3 DNA sequence: TGTGCCAGCAGCCAAGATCTACTAGCGGATGAGCAGTTCTTC. Its protein product is CASSQDLLADEQFF.

The genes are TRBV18 and TRBJ1-1; tentative D call: TRBD1 (6 bases). The germline gives CDR1 KGHSH, CDR2 LQKENI. The CDR3 consists of 14 residues. V shed 3 bases and J shed 1 base, with 9 bases lying between them. CDR3 bases: TGTGCCAGCTCACCTCGGACAGAGAACACTGAAGCTTTCTTT. Protein product: CASSPRTENTEAFF.

This chain joins TRBV4-1 and TRBJ2-5; TRBD1 aligns across 8 bases. V gave up 6 bases and J gave up 3 bases; unmatched junction bases: 9. Per the germline V gene, CDR1 is MGHRA and CDR2 is YSYEKL. The CDR3 extends over 15 amino acids. The CDR3, as DNA: TGCGCCAGCAGACGGACAGGGTCGGTGGAAGAGACCCAGTACTTC. Translated: CASRRTGSVEETQYF.

V gene TRBV5-1 combines with J gene TRBJ2-3, with 11 bases matching TRBD2. Germline CDR1 reads SGHRS; CDR2 reads YFSETQ. This CDR3 has 16 residues. Unmatched junction bases numbered 6, after V lost 4 bases and J lost 2 bases. Written as DNA, the CDR3 is TGCGCCAGCAGCATCACTAGCGGGGGTTTCACAGATACGCAGTATTTT. It is translated as CASSITSGGFTDTQYF.

The V and J genes are TRBV11-2 and TRBJ1-4, with D hard to call. V lost 2 bases and J lost 2, with 18 bases in between. The CDR3 sequence is 18 residues long. Germline CDR1 reads SGHAT; CDR2 reads FQNNGV. Here the CDR3 reads CASSLKVGGLGTNEKLFF. CDR3 bases: TGTGCCAGCAGCTTAAAGGTGGGCGGACTCGGCACTAATGAAAAACTGTTTTTT.

This clone came up once. V is TRBV9 and J is TRBJ2-5, with 9 bases identical to TRBD1. The length of the CDR3 is 14 residues. The V gene's germline CDR1 is SGDLS and CDR2 YYNGEE. Trimming took 3 bases from V and 5 from J; bases not matched to a gene: 5. The CDR3 loop reads CASSADRGPETQYF. The CDR3 DNA follows: TGTGCCAGCAGCGCGGACAGGGGCCCGGAGACCCAGTACTTC.

This clone was observed a handful of times. The chain uses TRBV5-1 and TRBJ2-2, with TRBD2 matching over 7 bases. The J segment lost 0 bases and the V segment lost 7 bases, leaving 3 bases of the junction unmatched. The germline gives CDR1 SGHRS, CDR2 YFSETQ. The CDR3 has 14 amino acids. CDR3 region: CASGEGSNTGELFF. The CDR3 DNA reads TGCGCCAGCGGGGAGGGATCGAACACCGGGGAGCTGTTTTTT.

A remark on this clone: Because the CDR3's place on the DNA is in doubt, the DNA is left out and the CDR3 is given as listed by TCRdb. This chain joins TRBV7-9 and TRBJ1-2; TRBD1 is the table's D call and was not checked against the DNA. The length of the CDR3 is 14 amino acids, counting both ends. Germline lookup yields CDR1 SEHNR and CDR2 FQNEAQ (reference sequence). Here the CDR3 reads CASSFGVGAGQILF.

The chain has TRBV6-5 and TRBJ1-5; D is unresolved. The CDR3 consists of 14 residues. V was trimmed by 5 bases and J by 4 bases, leaving 12 bases between them. Germline loops: CDR1 MNHEY, CDR2 SVGAGI. The CDR3 loop reads CASSPGLANQPQHF. The CDR3 coding sequence is TGTGCCAGCAGTCCGGGTTTAGCAAATCAGCCCCAGCATTTT.

J is TRBJ2-1 and V is TRBV7-9, with 10 bases identical to TRBD1. CDR1 is SEHNR, CDR2 FQNEAQ, per germline (reference sequence). The CDR3 sequence is 19 residues long. With 5 bases clipped from V and 6 bases from J, the junction kept 19 bases outside the gene matches. The DNA of the CDR3 is TGTGCCAGCAGCGGGCCGGGACAGGGGTATCGGTATGGGCTCAATGAGCAGTTCTTC. Amino acids: CASSGPGQGYRYGLNEQFF.

CDR3 protein: CASSRERQDTEAFF. The CDR3 nucleotides are TGCGCCAGCAGCCGCGAACGACAGGACACTGAAGCTTTCTTT. The rearrangement links TRBV4-1 to TRBJ1-1; possible D gene TRBD1, 6 bases. The CDR3 consists of 14 residues. The V end lost 4 bases, the J end lost 3 bases, and 12 bases lay between the germline ends. Germline loops: CDR1 MGHRA, CDR2 YSYEKL.

The chain combines TRBV6-5 with TRBJ2-7; 9 positions match TRBD1. This CDR3 has 15 amino acids. Germline-derived CDR1 and CDR2 are MNHEY and SVGAGI. The V and J ends lost 5 bases and 5 bases, in that order; junction bases with no gene match: 10. The CDR3 reads CASSLEGQGKNEQYV. CDR3 coding DNA: TGTGCCAGCAGTCTAGAGGGACAGGGAAAGAACGAGCAGTACGTC.

This chain joins TRBV20-1 and TRBJ2-2; 10 bases align to TRBD2. The CDR3 is 14 amino acids. The junction had 8 bases not matched to a gene; V was cut back by 3 bases and J by 10 bases. Germline V gene lookup returns CDR1 DFQATT and CDR2 SNEGSKA (reference sequence). CDR3 region: CSASVAGGAMELFF. The CDR3 coding sequence is TGCAGTGCTAGTGTAGCGGGGGGCGCGATGGAGCTGTTTTTT.

V and J are TRBV7-9 and TRBJ1-1; D gene uncertain. The CDR3 totals 16 residues. Deletions cut 5 bases from V and 2 bases from J, with 18 bases between. CDR1 is SEHNR and CDR2 is FQNEAQ in the germline V gene (reference sequence). CDR3 region: CASSDFGREFNTEAFF. The CDR3 region has the DNA TGTGCCAGCAGCGACTTCGGAAGGGAGTTTAACACTGAAGCTTTCTTT.

CDR3 in amino acids: CASSQAQGAVEQFF. CDR3 nucleotides: TGCGCCAGCAGCCAAGCACAGGGGGCGGTTGAGCAGTTCTTC. V and J are TRBV4-1 and TRBJ2-1; 9 bases match TRBD1. This CDR3 contains 14 residues. CDR1 MGHRA and CDR2 YSYEKL come from the germline V gene. Trimming removed 1 base from V and 9 bases from J; junction bases left unmatched: 4.

The chain is built from TRBV18 and TRBJ1-3, with 9 bases fitting TRBD1. This CDR3 has 13 amino acids. Germline V gene sequence: CDR1 KGHSH, CDR2 LQKENI. With 3 bases clipped from V and 8 bases from J, the junction kept 2 bases outside the gene matches. The CDR3 coding sequence is TGTGCCAGCTCACCCCGACAGGGGGACACCATATATTTT. Protein sequence: CASSPRQGDTIYF.

The V and J genes are TRBV3-1 (or the pseudogene TRBV3-2) and TRBJ1-4; D might be TRBD1 (6 bases). The V end lost 0 bases, the J end lost 7 bases, and 15 bases lay between the germline ends. Germline V gene data show CDR1 as LGHDT and CDR2 as YNNKEL (reference sequence). The length of the CDR3 is 16 residues. CDR3 protein: CASSQDSGAGSEKLFF. CDR3 nucleotide sequence: TGTGCCAGCAGCCAAGATTCAGGGGCAGGTTCTGAAAAACTGTTTTTT.

The chain is built from TRBV15 and TRBJ2-1, with 10 bases identical to TRBD2. The V gene's germline CDR1 is LNHNV and CDR2 YYDKDF (reference sequence). Losses at the gene ends were 5 bases for V and 7 bases for J; bases not matched to a gene: 11. The CDR3 consists of 16 residues. The DNA of the CDR3 is TGTGCCACCAGCGGAATCCGGGCTAGCGGGGGTAATGAGCAGTTCTTC. As protein: CATSGIRASGGNEQFF.

CDR3 in amino acids: CATGDGRNTEAFF. The CDR3 DNA follows: TGTGCCACCGGGGACGGGAGGAACACTGAAGCTTTCTTT. The gene calls are TRBV2 and TRBJ1-1, with D possibly matching TRBD1 (5 bases). The V gene's germline CDR1 is SNHLY and CDR2 FYNNEI. V lost 10 bases and J 1 base, leaving 13 bases between the germline ends. CDR3 length: 13 amino acids.

The chain uses TRBV24-1 and TRBJ1-2; 8 nucleotides match TRBD1. This CDR3 comprises 15 residues. From germline, CDR1 is KGHDR and CDR2 SFDVKD. V gave up 4 bases and J gave up 4 bases; unmatched junction bases: 7. CDR3 bases: TGTGCCACCAGTGACCCAGGGGGCGGCCCCTATGGCTACACCTTC. It yields the protein CATSDPGGGPYGYTF.

V gene TRBV6-5 combines with J gene TRBJ1-4, with TRBD1 matching over 8 bases. CDR1 and CDR2 from the germline V gene are MNHEY and SVGAGI. Losses at the gene ends were 5 bases for V and 5 bases for J; bases not matched to a gene: 4. The CDR3 is 14 amino acids. CDR3 region: CASSPGGFNEKLFF. The CDR3 coding sequence is TGTGCCAGCAGTCCAGGGGGCTTCAATGAAAAACTGTTTTTT.